The 21 T cell receptor beta chains reported below all come from one sample, sequenced in a study of Graves' ophthalmopathy and Graves' hyperthyroidism. RNA transcripts were the template, and TCR beta CDR3 regions were amplified from them. The authors performed first-round RT-PCR with HTBI primers and then a second-round multiplex PCR. In TCRdb, the multiplex PCR reads were re-called with MiXCR into one record per CDR3 protein. The table lists around 1,200,000 distinct CDR3 sequences, about two fifths of them singletons. The sequencing input was peripheral blood or thyroid tissue (not recorded which). These receptors were collected from an adult man with Graves' hyperthyroidism.

The chain employs TRBV4-2 and TRBJ2-2; TRBD1 matches at 10 bases. The CDR3 is made up of 16 amino acids. V lost 3 bases, J lost 6 bases, and 7 bases stayed unmatched. Germline-derived CDR1 and CDR2 are LGHNA and YNFKEQ. The CDR3 reads CASSHPRQGAAGELFF. The CDR3 DNA is TGTGCCAGCAGCCACCCGAGACAGGGGGCTGCCGGGGAGCTGTTTTTT.

This clonotype was seen only a few times. The CDR3 sequence is CASSLETRGYRTYEQYF. CDR3 coding DNA: TGCGCCAGCAGCTTGGAAACAAGGGGATATCGAACCTACGAGCAGTACTTC. The chain is built from TRBV5-1 and TRBJ2-7; D is perhaps TRBD1 (5 bases). V lost 0 bases and J 2 bases, leaving 18 bases between the germline ends. Germline V gene sequence: CDR1 SGHRS, CDR2 YFSETQ. CDR3 length: 17 amino acids.

This chain uses TRBV7-8 with TRBJ1-6; 10 bases match TRBD1. CDR3 length: 16 residues. J gave up 7 bases and V 3 bases, and 6 bases lay outside the gene matches. In germline, CDR1 is SGHVS, CDR2 FQNEAQ. The CDR3, as DNA: TGTGCCAGCAGCTTGCGACCGGGACAGGGGAATTCACCCCTCCACTTT. This codes for CASSLRPGQGNSPLHF. The whole variable domain, remainder taken from reference TRBV7-8 and TRBJ1-6, is GAGVSQSPRYKVAKRGQDVALRCDPISGHVSLFWYQQALGQGPEFLTYFQNEAQLDKSGLPSDRFFAERPEGSVSTLKIQRTQQEDSAVYLCASSLRPGQGNSPLHFGNGTRLTVT.

There are many counts of this clonotype. The V gene is TRBV19, the J gene TRBJ2-7, with TRBD2 identical over 14 bases. The CDR3 spans 16 residues. J was trimmed by 7 bases and V by 4 bases; bases with no gene match: 9. Per the germline V gene, CDR1 is LNHDA and CDR2 is SQIVND (reference sequence). CDR3 loop: CASSTGLAGAWWEQYF. The CDR3 DNA reads as TGTGCCAGTAGTACGGGACTAGCGGGAGCATGGTGGGAGCAGTACTTC.

CDR3 region: CASSPGPRGSQETQTRYGNTIYF. CDR3 bases: TGTGCCAGCAGCCCTGGGCCCAGGGGGTCCCAAGAGACCCAGACGCGTTATGGAAACACCATATATTTT. This sequence joins TRBV7-2 and TRBJ1-3; 7 bases align to TRBD1. The germline CDR1 and CDR2 sequences are SGHTA and FQGNSA. After removal of 5 bases from V and 3 bases from J, the junction contained 31 bases not matched to a gene. The CDR3 has 23 residues. Using reference TRBV7-2 and TRBJ1-3 for the parts outside the CDR3, the full variable domain is GAGVSQSPSNKVTEKGKDVELRCDPISGHTALYWYRQSLGQGLEFLIYFQGNSAPDKSGLPSDRFSAERTGGSVSTLTIQRTQQEDSAVYLCASSPGPRGSQETQTRYGNTIYFGEGSWLTVV.

The chain recombines TRBV7-9 with TRBJ2-5, with 7 bases identical to TRBD2. Germline CDR1 is SEHNR and CDR2 is FQNEAQ (reference sequence). This CDR3 has 18 residues. Losses at the gene ends were 2 bases for V and 0 bases for J; bases not matched to a gene: 12. The chain's CDR3 is CASSLRSGEGWYQETQYF. The CDR3 DNA follows: TGTGCCAGCAGCTTAAGGTCGGGGGAGGGATGGTACCAAGAGACCCAGTACTTC. Full variable domain (missing parts from reference TRBV7-9 and TRBJ2-5): DTGVSQNPRHKITKRGQNVTFRCDPISEHNRLYWYRQTLGQGPEFLTYFQNEAQLEKSRLLSDRFSAERPKGSFSTLEIQRTEQGDSAMYLCASSLRSGEGWYQETQYFGPGTRLLVL.

This chain uses TRBV7-2 with TRBJ2-7; 8 nucleotides agree with TRBD1. Trimming cost V 3 bases and J 6 bases; bases outside gene matches: 13. From germline, CDR1 is SGHTA and CDR2 FQGNSA. This CDR3 contains 16 residues. Here the CDR3 DNA reads TGTGCCAGCAGCTTTCCAGGGGGCAGGGACGCCGGCGAGCAGTACTTC. As protein: CASSFPGGRDAGEQYF.

As concerns this clonotype: This may arise from a read error, as a much more abundant clone is one base away. This rearrangement joins TRBV7-2 to TRBJ1-5; D perhaps matches TRBD1 (6 bases). This CDR3 is built from 14 residues. The V gene's germline CDR1 is SGHTA and CDR2 FQGNSA. Trimming removed 5 bases from V and 4 bases from J, with 12 bases in between. The CDR3 loop reads CASSKTGENQPQHF. The CDR3, as DNA: TGTGCCAGCAGCAAGACAGGAGAGAATCAGCCCCAGCATTTT.

This sequence joins TRBV29-1 and TRBJ2-7, with 7 bases aligning to TRBD1. Unmatched junction bases numbered 6, after V lost 8 bases and J lost 2 bases. The CDR3 runs 12 residues. Germline assignment: CDR1 SQVTM and CDR2 ANQGSEA. The CDR3 reads CSSGTDAYEQYF. DNA of the CDR3: TGCAGCTCCGGGACAGATGCCTACGAGCAGTACTTC.

V and J are TRBV20-1 and TRBJ1-2; unclear D gene. V shed 3 bases and J shed 6 bases, with 11 bases lying between them. Germline V gene lookup returns CDR1 DFQATT and CDR2 SNEGSKA (reference sequence). The CDR3 spans 12 residues. The CDR3 coding sequence is TGCAGTGCTAGCCTTTATCCGGATGGCTACACCTTC. It translates to CSASLYPDGYTF.

This clonotype showed up many times. The chain links TRBV5-1 to TRBJ2-7; TRBD1 is a possible D gene (6 bases). V lost 0 bases, J lost 6 bases, and 13 bases lay in between. This CDR3 contains 14 residues. In germline, CDR1 is SGHRS, CDR2 YFSETQ. The CDR3 protein is CASSLERGSFEQYF. CDR3 coding DNA: TGCGCCAGCAGCTTGGAGAGGGGGTCTTTCGAGCAGTACTTC.

The chain has TRBV29-1 and TRBJ2-6; 8 bases map to TRBD1. Germline-derived CDR1 and CDR2 are SQVTM and ANQGSEA. The CDR3 is made up of 21 amino acids. After removal of 1 base from V and 1 base from J, the junction contained 18 bases not matched to a gene. This chain's CDR3 is CSVEGGAGGHTHFSGANVLTF. The CDR3 DNA reads TGCAGCGTTGAAGGTGGGGCAGGGGGCCACACCCACTTTTCTGGGGCCAACGTCCTGACTTTC.

This clonotype was picked up many times. The chain recombines TRBV6-5 with TRBJ2-6, with D uncertain. V was trimmed by 2 bases and J by 2 bases, leaving 7 bases between them. CDR1 MNHEY and CDR2 SVGAGI come from the germline V gene. This CDR3 comprises 15 residues. In DNA form, the CDR3 reads TGTGCCAGCAGTTACGGTTCCCCTGGGGCCAACGTCCTGACTTTC. It yields the protein CASSYGSPGANVLTF.

This chain connects TRBV19 to TRBJ2-7; D unresolved. CDR1 and CDR2 (germline): LNHDA, SQIVND (reference sequence). The length of the CDR3 is 14 residues. With 3 bases removed from V and 2 bases from J, the gap between germline ends came to 11 bases. The CDR3 protein is CASSMQLQTYEQYF. CDR3 nucleotides: TGTGCCAGTAGTATGCAATTACAGACCTACGAGCAGTACTTC.

In this sample, this clonotype turned up many times. The genes are TRBV7-9 and TRBJ2-7; tentatively, D is TRBD1 (6 bases). The CDR3 is 17 amino acids. Trimming removed 7 bases from V and 0 bases from J, with 22 bases in between. Looked up from germline, CDR1 is SEHNR and CDR2 is FQNEAQ (reference sequence). The CDR3, as DNA: TGTGCCAGCATCAATACTCGGGGCCGGACAGACTCCTACGAGCAGTACTTC. Encoded protein: CASINTRGRTDSYEQYF.

This clonotype was seen only once. J is TRBJ2-2 and V is TRBV10-3; the match to TRBD1 covers 10 bases. V was pared by 6 bases and J by 9 bases, with 4 bases of the junction left unmatched. CDR1 and CDR2 from the germline V gene are ENHRY and SYGVKD. The CDR3 runs 13 residues. In DNA form, the CDR3 reads TGTGCCATCAGCGAGGACAGGGGGTGGGAGCTGTTTTTT. It yields the protein CAISEDRGWELFF.

Many counts were recorded for this clonotype. The rearrangement links TRBV6-6 to TRBJ2-7; 7 bases match TRBD2. CDR3 length: 14 amino acids. Germline CDR1 MNHNY, CDR2 SVGAGI (reference sequence). V was pared by 10 bases and J by 5 bases, with 14 bases of the junction left unmatched. The DNA of the CDR3 is TGTGCCACCGGGGCAGCGGGATCTGCCAACGAGCAGTACTTC. This translates into CATGAAGSANEQYF.

Comment on this clonotype: The junction departs from germline at one end; a sequencing error may be responsible. CDR3 amino acids: CASSQDPGPLSLPYEQYF. As DNA, the CDR3 is TGCGCCAGCAGCCAAGATCCGGGACCGCTTAGCCTTCCCTACGAGCAGTACTTC. The rearrangement uses TRBV7-9 and TRBJ2-7; D may be TRBD1 or TRBD2 (5 bases each). The CDR3 runs to 18 residues. The V gene's germline CDR1 is SEHNR and CDR2 FQNEAQ (reference sequence).

This clonotype showed up many times. The chain carries TRBV20-1 and TRBJ1-6, with 7 positions matching TRBD1. The length of the CDR3 is 17 residues. J lost 0 bases, V lost 3 bases, and 8 bases had no gene match. Germline CDR1 is DFQATT and CDR2 is SNEGSKA (reference sequence). As DNA, the CDR3 is TGCAGTGCTAGGTCCTGGACAGGAAGCTCCTATAATTCACCCCTCCACTTT. Its protein product is CSARSWTGSSYNSPLHF.

This clonotype was observed a handful of times. The chain links TRBV7-9 to TRBJ1-4; D might be TRBD1 (5 bases). Deletions cut 4 bases from V and 4 bases from J, with 16 bases between. Germline V gives CDR1 SEHNR, CDR2 FQNEAQ (reference sequence). This CDR3 contains 16 residues. Here the CDR3 DNA reads TGTGCCAGCAGCTCCACCCTGCAGGGCTTTAATGAAAAACTGTTTTTT. It specifies CASSSTLQGFNEKLFF. Full variable domain (rest looked up from reference TRBV7-9 and TRBJ1-4): DTGVSQNPRHKITKRGQNVTFRCDPISEHNRLYWYRQTLGQGPEFLTYFQNEAQLEKSRLLSDRFSAERPKGSFSTLEIQRTEQGDSAMYLCASSSTLQGFNEKLFFGSGTQLSVL.

The chain combines TRBV25-1 with TRBJ2-7, with D tentatively TRBD2 (5 bases). The germline CDR1 and CDR2 sequences are MGHDK and SYGVNS. The CDR3 totals 16 residues. Trimming took off 10 bases at V and 7 bases at J, with 29 bases between the two ends. The CDR3 bases are TGTGCCACCCGCCCGGACCGGGGAGTCTCCTACAATGAGCAGTACTTC. Its translation: CATRPDRGVSYNEQYF.